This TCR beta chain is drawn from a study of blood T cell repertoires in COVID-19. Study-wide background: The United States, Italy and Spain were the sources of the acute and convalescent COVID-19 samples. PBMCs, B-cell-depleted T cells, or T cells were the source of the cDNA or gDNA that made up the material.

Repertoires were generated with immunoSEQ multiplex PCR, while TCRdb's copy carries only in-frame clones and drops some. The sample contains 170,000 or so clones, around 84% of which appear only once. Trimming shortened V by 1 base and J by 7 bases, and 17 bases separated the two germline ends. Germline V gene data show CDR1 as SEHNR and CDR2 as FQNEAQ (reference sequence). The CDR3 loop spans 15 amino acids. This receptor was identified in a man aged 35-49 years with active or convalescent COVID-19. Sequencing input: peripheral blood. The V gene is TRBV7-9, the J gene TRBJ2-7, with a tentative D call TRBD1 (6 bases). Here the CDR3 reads CASSLVGQGSTEQYF. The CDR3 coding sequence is TGTGCCAGCAGCTTAGTTGGTCAGGGGAGTACGGAGCAGTACTTC. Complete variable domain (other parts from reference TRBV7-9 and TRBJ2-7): DTGVSQNPRHKITKRGQNVTFRCDPISEHNRLYWYRQTLGQGPEFLTYFQNEAQLEKSRLLSDRFSAERPKGSFSTLEIQRTEQGDSAMYLCASSLVGQGSTEQYFGPGTRLTVT.